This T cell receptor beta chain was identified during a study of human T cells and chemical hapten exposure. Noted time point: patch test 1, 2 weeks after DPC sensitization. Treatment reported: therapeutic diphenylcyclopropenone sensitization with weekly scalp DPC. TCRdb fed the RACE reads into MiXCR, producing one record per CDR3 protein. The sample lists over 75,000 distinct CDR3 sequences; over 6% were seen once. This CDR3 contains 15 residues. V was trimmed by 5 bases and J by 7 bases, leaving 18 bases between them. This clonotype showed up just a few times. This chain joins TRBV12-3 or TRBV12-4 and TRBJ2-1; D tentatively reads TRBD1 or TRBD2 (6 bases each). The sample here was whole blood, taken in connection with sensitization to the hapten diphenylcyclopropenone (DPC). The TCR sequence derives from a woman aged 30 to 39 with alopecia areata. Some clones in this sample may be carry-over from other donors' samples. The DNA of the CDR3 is TGTGCCAGCAGTCTATCGGGGGCTCTCACGAATGAGCAGTTCTTC. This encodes CASSLSGALTNEQFF.